The next 18 T cell receptor beta chains were all read from a single sample in a study of blood T cell repertoires in COVID-19. Generated by immunoSEQ multiplex PCR, the TCRdb table keeps only in-frame clones and is missing some. The sample yields 340,000 or so clones, 80% to 90% seen once. Sequencing used peripheral blood. The origin of the receptors is a man aged 50 to 60 with active or convalescent COVID-19.

The chain links TRBV9 to TRBJ1-6, with 7 bases lining up with TRBD1. CDR3 size: 15 residues. The V and J ends lost 4 bases and 8 bases, in that order; junction bases with no gene match: 9. Germline V gene lookup returns CDR1 SGDLS and CDR2 YYNGEE. The DNA for the CDR3 is TGTGCCAGCAGCTCTCTTCAAACAGGGGATTCACCCCTCCACTTT. Encoded protein: CASSSLQTGDSPLHF.

The CDR3 protein is CASRFTPTVSNQPQHF. DNA of the CDR3: TGTGCCAGCAGGTTTACTCCAACCGTCAGCAATCAGCCCCAGCATTTT. The rearrangement uses TRBV27 and TRBJ1-5; D remains unclear. The CDR3 spans 16 residues. Germline CDR1 and CDR2: MNHEY and SMNVEV (reference sequence). The V and J ends lost 6 bases and 1 base respectively, with 16 bases between them.

The chain has TRBV10-1 and TRBJ1-1, with 10 bases fitting TRBD1. Per the germline V gene, CDR1 is WNHNN and CDR2 is SYGVQD (reference sequence). With 4 bases clipped from V and 3 bases from J, the junction kept 5 bases outside the gene matches. This CDR3 region has 15 residues. CDR3 protein: CASSATGTGDTEAFF. The CDR3 DNA is TGCGCCAGCAGTGCCACCGGGACAGGGGACACTGAAGCTTTCTTT.

This chain joins TRBV18 and TRBJ1-5, with a possible D match to TRBD1 (5 bases). Germline assignment: CDR1 KGHSH and CDR2 LQKENI. The CDR3 totals 15 residues. With 3 bases removed from V and 6 bases from J, the gap between germline ends came to 15 bases. The DNA for the CDR3 is TGTGCCAGCTCACCTCAGGGAGGGAGGGGTCAGCCCCAGCATTTT. Translated: CASSPQGGRGQPQHF.

This rearrangement joins TRBV6-5 to TRBJ2-6, with 8 bases aligning to TRBD1. The V gene end was trimmed by 2 bases and the J gene end by 2 bases; junction bases not matched to a gene: 2. The CDR3 runs to 16 residues. The germline CDR1 and CDR2 sequences are MNHEY and SVGAGI. CDR3 protein: CASSYRGQAGANVLTF. The CDR3 coding sequence is TGTGCCAGCAGTTACCGGGGACAGGCTGGGGCCAACGTCCTGACTTTC.

This chain joins TRBV28 and TRBJ1-1, with TRBD1 as a possible D gene (6 bases). Germline V gives CDR1 MDHEN, CDR2 SYDVKM. V shed 7 bases and J shed 10 bases, with 16 bases lying between them. The CDR3 sequence is 12 residues long. Here the CDR3 reads CASNNRDVGAFF. The CDR3 nucleotides read TGTGCCAGCAATAACAGGGATGTTGGAGCTTTCTTT.

The chain has TRBV11-2 and TRBJ2-1, with TRBD2 matching 9 bases. The CDR3 has 16 amino acids. CDR1 is SGHAT, CDR2 FQNNGV, per germline. Trimming removed 0 bases from V and 11 bases from J; junction bases left unmatched: 11. CDR3 sequence: CASSLDFLAGNDKQFF. DNA of the CDR3: TGTGCCAGCAGCTTAGATTTCCTAGCGGGGAACGATAAGCAGTTCTTC.

V gene TRBV28 combines with J gene TRBJ2-1, with D possibly TRBD2 on 7 matching bases. The CDR3 runs to 15 residues. Germline CDR1 MDHEN, CDR2 SYDVKM. The germline V and J ends were trimmed by 7 bases and 5 bases, with 18 bases remaining between them. This CDR3 is CASITAGARDNEQFF. CDR3 coding DNA: TGTGCCAGCATCACCGCGGGGGCGAGGGACAATGAGCAGTTCTTC.

This chain uses TRBV5-8 with TRBJ1-1; 7 bases align to TRBD1. V lost 1 base and J lost 4; bases outside the gene matches: 7. Germline V gene sequence: CDR1 SGHTS, CDR2 YDEGEE. The CDR3 extends over 15 amino acids. CDR3 amino acids: CASSLTGVRVTEAFF. As DNA, the CDR3 is TGTGCCAGCAGCTTGACAGGGGTAAGGGTCACTGAAGCTTTCTTT.

With regard to this clone: The same CDR3 also results from other DNA sequences found in this sample. V is TRBV2 and J is TRBJ1-1; weak D call: TRBD1 (5 bases). The CDR3 loop spans 13 amino acids. V lost 6 bases to trimming and J lost 0 bases, with 8 bases between them. CDR1 and CDR2 (germline): SNHLY, FYNNEI. CDR3 in DNA: TGTGCCAGCAGGCTACAGGTGAACACTGAAGCTTTCTTT. This codes for CASRLQVNTEAFF.

V is TRBV28 and J is TRBJ1-5; D is unresolved. CDR3 length: 13 amino acids. Between the trimmed V and J ends, which lost 10 bases and 5 bases, there was a span of 15 bases. CDR1 and CDR2 (germline): MDHEN, SYDVKM. CDR3 nucleotides: TGTGCCACCCGTTTCCCGGTGGATCAGCCCCAGCATTTT. Residues: CATRFPVDQPQHF.

This rearrangement joins TRBV27 to TRBJ2-7; 8 bases align to TRBD2. V lost 0 bases to trimming and J lost 2 bases; unmatched junction nucleotides: 3. Germline V gene lookup returns CDR1 MNHEY and CDR2 SMNVEV (reference sequence). CDR3 length equals 15 residues. The CDR3 loop reads CASSLSPSGPYEQYF. The CDR3 DNA reads TGTGCCAGCAGTTTATCGCCTAGCGGGCCCTACGAGCAGTACTTC.

This chain uses TRBV5-1 with TRBJ2-2, with TRBD1 matching 7 bases. The ends lost 0 bases at V and 1 base at J; junction bases unmatched: 6. In germline, CDR1 is SGHRS, CDR2 YFSETQ. The CDR3 has 17 amino acids. Here the CDR3 DNA reads TGCGCCAGCAGCTTGGGGTCGAGGACAGGGAACACCGGGGAGCTGTTTTTT. It encodes CASSLGSRTGNTGELFF.

The chain combines TRBV5-1 with TRBJ2-7; TRBD2 might be the D (5 bases). The CDR3 consists of 14 residues. From germline, CDR1 is SGHRS and CDR2 YFSETQ. The V end was cut by 0 bases, the J end by 1 base, with 8 bases between. CDR3: CASSLVGGSYEQYF. The CDR3 region has the DNA TGCGCCAGCAGCTTGGTGGGCGGGTCCTACGAGCAGTACTTC.

The rearrangement links TRBV28 to TRBJ2-1; no reliable D call. The V gene lost 6 bases and the J gene lost 0 bases, with 15 bases spanning the gap. CDR1 and CDR2 from the germline V gene are MDHEN and SYDVKM. This CDR3 is 16 amino acids long. CDR3 DNA: TGTGCCAGCAGCTCCCCCTTAGCCAGCTCCTACAATGAGCAGTTCTTC. Its translation is CASSSPLASSYNEQFF.

The chain employs TRBV28 and TRBJ1-5, with unresolved D. V was clipped by 6 bases and J by 4 bases, with 16 bases between them. Germline CDR1 is MDHEN and CDR2 is SYDVKM. CDR3 size: 15 residues. The CDR3 DNA is TGTGCCAGCAGCCCATCTACGATCGAAAATCAGCCCCAGCATTTT. Its protein product is CASSPSTIENQPQHF.

V is TRBV3-1 (or the pseudogene TRBV3-2) and J is TRBJ1-1; possibly TRBD1 for D (5 bases). Germline lookup yields CDR1 LGHDT and CDR2 YNNKEL (reference sequence). The V end was cut by 3 bases, the J end by 4 bases, with 9 bases between. This CDR3 contains 13 residues. The CDR3 loop reads CASSQAGGTEAFF. The CDR3 coding sequence is TGTGCCAGCAGCCAGGCGGGGGGCACTGAAGCTTTCTTT.

This chain connects TRBV7-2 to TRBJ2-7; weak D call: TRBD1 (7 bases). The CDR3 is 15 residues long. Between the trimmed V and J ends, which lost 1 base and 6 bases, there was a span of 16 bases. Germline values: CDR1 SGHTA, CDR2 FQGNSA. The CDR3 spells CASSLVWQGEAEQYF. CDR3 sequence (DNA): TGTGCCAGCAGCTTAGTGTGGCAGGGGGAGGCCGAGCAGTACTTC. The full variable domain, rest sourced from reference TRBV7-2 and TRBJ2-7, is GAGVSQSPSNKVTEKGKDVELRCDPISGHTALYWYRQSLGQGLEFLIYFQGNSAPDKSGLPSDRFSAERTGGSVSTLTIQRTQQEDSAVYLCASSLVWQGEAEQYFGPGTRLTVT.